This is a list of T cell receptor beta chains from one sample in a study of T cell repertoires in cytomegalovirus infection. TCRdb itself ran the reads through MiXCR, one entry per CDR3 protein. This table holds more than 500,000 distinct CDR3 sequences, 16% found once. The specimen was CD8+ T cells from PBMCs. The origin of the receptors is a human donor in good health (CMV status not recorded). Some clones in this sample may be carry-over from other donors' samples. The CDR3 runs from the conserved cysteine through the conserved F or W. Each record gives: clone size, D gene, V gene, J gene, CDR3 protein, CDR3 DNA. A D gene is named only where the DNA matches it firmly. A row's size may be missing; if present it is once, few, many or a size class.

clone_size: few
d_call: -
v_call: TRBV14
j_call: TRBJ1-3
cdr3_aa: CASSQVSEGTGNTIYF
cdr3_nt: TGTGCCAGCAGCCAAGTTTCCGAGGGGACTGGAAACACCATATATTTT

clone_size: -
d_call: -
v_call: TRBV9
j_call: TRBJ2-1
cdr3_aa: CASSVEGGTVNNEQFF
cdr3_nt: TGTGCCAGCAGCGTAGAGGGGGGGACAGTCAACAATGAGCAGTTCTTC

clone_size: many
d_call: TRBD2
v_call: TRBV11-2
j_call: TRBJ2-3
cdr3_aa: CASSSQLWTSGKDTQYF
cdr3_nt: TGTGCCAGCAGCTCCCAATTATGGACTAGCGGGAAAGATACGCAGTATTTT

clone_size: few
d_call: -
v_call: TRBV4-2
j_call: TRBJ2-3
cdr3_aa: CASSQDLAGMSTDTQYF
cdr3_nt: TGTGCCAGCAGCCAAGATCTGGCGGGGATGAGCACAGATACGCAGTATTTT

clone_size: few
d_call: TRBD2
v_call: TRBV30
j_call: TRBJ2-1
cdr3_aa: CAWDEGLFKRVEQFF
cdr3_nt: TGTGCCTGGGACGAGGGACTATTTAAACGGGTTGAGCAGTTCTTC

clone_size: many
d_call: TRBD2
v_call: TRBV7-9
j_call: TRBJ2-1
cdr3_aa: CASSQYHGLVADEQFF
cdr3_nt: TGTGCCAGCAGCCAGTATCACGGACTAGTTGCGGATGAGCAGTTCTTC

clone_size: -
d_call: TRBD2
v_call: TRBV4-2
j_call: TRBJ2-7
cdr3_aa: CASSQEGGDEQYF
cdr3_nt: TGTGCCAGCAGCCAAGAGGGAGGGGACGAGCAGTACTTC

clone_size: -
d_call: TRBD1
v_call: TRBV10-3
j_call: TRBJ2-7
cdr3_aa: CAISDTQGVGSYEQYF
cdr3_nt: TGTGCCATCAGTGATACACAGGGGGTCGGGTCCTACGAGCAGTACTTC

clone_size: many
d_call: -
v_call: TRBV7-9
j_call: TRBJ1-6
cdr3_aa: CASSLANSPLHF
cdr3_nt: TGTGCCAGCAGCTTAGCAAATTCACCCCTCCACTTT

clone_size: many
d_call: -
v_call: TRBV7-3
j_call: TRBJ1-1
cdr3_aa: CASSPGGSSGTEAFF
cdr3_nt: TGTGCCAGCAGCCCCGGAGGCAGCTCGGGCACTGAAGCTTTCTTT

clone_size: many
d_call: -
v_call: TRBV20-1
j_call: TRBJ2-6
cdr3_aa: CSAKITGPHYSGANVLTF
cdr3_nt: TGCAGTGCTAAAATAACAGGTCCCCACTACTCTGGGGCCAACGTCCTGACTTTC

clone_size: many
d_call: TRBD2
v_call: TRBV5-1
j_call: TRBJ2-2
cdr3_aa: CASSSAHTGLAASTGELFF
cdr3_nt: TGCGCCAGCAGCTCAGCCCACACGGGACTAGCGGCGAGCACCGGGGAGCTGTTTTTT

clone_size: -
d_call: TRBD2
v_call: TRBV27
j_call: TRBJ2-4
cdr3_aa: CASNGLDHAKNIQYF
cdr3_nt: TGTGCCAGCAACGGACTAGATCACGCCAAAAACATTCAGTACTTC

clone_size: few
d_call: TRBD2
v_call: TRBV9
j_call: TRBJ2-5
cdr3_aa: CASSGISGPQETQYF
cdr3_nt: TGTGCCAGCAGCGGAATTAGCGGGCCCCAAGAGACCCAGTACTTC

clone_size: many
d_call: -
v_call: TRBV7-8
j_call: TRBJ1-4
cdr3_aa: CASRSSGFDEKLFF
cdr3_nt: TGTGCCAGCAGGTCCTCGGGATTCGATGAAAAACTGTTTTTT

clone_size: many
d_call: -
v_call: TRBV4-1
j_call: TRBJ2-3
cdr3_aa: CASSQVIGGADTQYF
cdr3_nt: TGCGCCAGCAGCCAAGTAATCGGGGGAGCAGATACGCAGTATTTT